This is a list of T cell receptor beta chains from one sample in a study of Ad26.COV2.S vaccination and SARS-CoV-2 variants. TCRdb keeps only in-frame clones here, not all; method: immunoSEQ multiplex PCR. This table has 300,000 to 350,000 clones, around 90% appearing once. The sample here was peripheral blood, taken in a trial of Ad26.COV2.S vaccine versus placebo. All receptors come from a person aged 18-65 years who received the Ad26.COV2.S COVID-19 vaccine or a placebo. Both conserved end residues are part of each CDR3. The D gene is left open where the match is weak. Not every row has a clone size; where given, it reads once, few, many or a size class.

size: .
V: TRBV13
D: .
J: TRBJ1-1
CDR3: CASSYMNTEAFF
DNA: TGTGCCAGCAGCTACATGAACACTGAAGCTTTCTTT

size: .
V: TRBV27
D: .
J: TRBJ1-6
CDR3: CASSLSAGWPLHF
DNA: TGTGCCAGCAGTTTATCAGCAGGGTGGCCCCTCCACTTT

size: .
V: TRBV3-1/TRBV3-2
D: .
J: TRBJ1-4
CDR3: CASSQVRGATNEKLFF
DNA: TGTGCCAGCAGCCAAGTCCGAGGCGCAACTAATGAAAAACTGTTTTTT

size: .
V: TRBV3-1/TRBV3-2
D: TRBD1
J: TRBJ1-2
CDR3: CASSPGTGNGYTF
DNA: TGTGCCAGCAGCCCCGGGACAGGGAATGGCTACACCTTC

size: .
V: TRBV11-2
D: TRBD2
J: TRBJ2-3
CDR3: CASSSLPGEGSTDTQYF
DNA: TGTGCCAGCAGCTCGCTCCCGGGGGAGGGGAGCACAGATACGCAGTATTTT

size: .
V: TRBV30
D: .
J: TRBJ1-4
CDR3: CAWTPTGSYEKLFF
DNA: TGTGCCTGGACCCCGACCGGGTCGTACGAAAAACTGTTTTTT

size: few
V: TRBV6-2/TRBV6-3
D: .
J: TRBJ1-2
CDR3: CASSRMNYGYTF
DNA: TGTGCCAGCAGTAGGATGAACTATGGCTACACCTTC

size: once
V: TRBV4-3
D: .
J: TRBJ1-2
CDR3: CASSPSRPAYGYTF
DNA: TGCGCCAGCAGCCCCTCGCGACCGGCCTATGGCTACACCTTC

size: .
V: TRBV5-6
D: TRBD2
J: TRBJ2-1
CDR3: CASSLVGGSYNEQFF
DNA: TGTGCCAGCAGCTTGGTGGGCGGGAGTTACAATGAGCAGTTCTTC

size: .
V: TRBV9
D: .
J: TRBJ1-6
CDR3: CASSVGQDISPLHF
DNA: TGTGCCAGCAGCGTAGGGCAGGACATATCACCCCTCCACTTT

size: .
V: TRBV7-9
D: .
J: TRBJ1-2
CDR3: CASSPDYGYTF
DNA: TGTGCCAGCAGCCCAGACTATGGCTACACCTTC

size: .
V: TRBV18
D: .
J: TRBJ2-2
CDR3: CASSLNTGELFF
DNA: TGTGCCAGCTCATTGAACACCGGGGAGCTGTTTTTT

size: .
V: TRBV28
D: .
J: TRBJ1-1
CDR3: CAAQGVGTGRTEAFF
DNA: TGTGCAGCGCAGGGCGTGGGTACGGGTCGCACTGAAGCTTTCTTT

size: .
V: TRBV7-6
D: .
J: TRBJ2-1
CDR3: CASSQYGRDYNEQFF
DNA: TGTGCCAGCAGCCAATATGGACGGGACTACAATGAGCAGTTCTTC

size: .
V: TRBV2
D: .
J: TRBJ1-1
CDR3: CASSTRKGGNTEAFF
DNA: TGTGCCAGCAGTACCAGAAAAGGGGGGAATACTGAAGCTTTCTTT

size: .
V: TRBV6-6
D: TRBD2
J: TRBJ2-5
CDR3: CASSSQRGGGETQYF
DNA: TGTGCCAGCAGTTCCCAGCGGGGGGGAGGAGAGACCCAGTACTTC

size: .
V: TRBV7-6
D: TRBD1
J: TRBJ1-1
CDR3: CASSLDRGTEAFF
DNA: TGTGCCAGCAGCTTGGACAGGGGCACTGAAGCTTTCTTT

size: .
V: TRBV15
D: .
J: TRBJ1-2
CDR3: CATSREPENRFYGYTF
DNA: TGTGCCACCAGCAGAGAACCGGAGAACAGGTTCTATGGCTACACCTTC

size: .
V: TRBV9
D: .
J: TRBJ2-2
CDR3: CASRRGTGELFF
DNA: TGTGCCAGCAGGAGGGGCACCGGGGAGCTGTTTTTT

size: .
V: TRBV19
D: TRBD1
J: TRBJ1-1
CDR3: CASSRQGAWTEAFF
DNA: TGTGCCAGTAGCAGACAGGGGGCTTGGACTGAAGCTTTCTTT

size: few
V: TRBV7-9
D: .
J: TRBJ2-2
CDR3: CASSSSLVAGELFF
DNA: TGTGCCAGCAGCTCCTCGCTAGTGGCCGGGGAGCTGTTTTTT

size: .
V: TRBV12-3/TRBV12-4
D: .
J: TRBJ2-7
CDR3: CASRSGTRREQYF
DNA: TGTGCCAGCAGGTCCGGGACGAGGCGCGAGCAGTACTTC

size: .
V: TRBV6-4
D: TRBD1
J: TRBJ1-1
CDR3: CASKNRGDGTEAFF
DNA: TGTGCCAGCAAAAACAGGGGAGATGGCACTGAAGCTTTCTTT

size: .
V: TRBV30
D: TRBD2
J: TRBJ2-3
CDR3: CAWSVSAGGARLYF
DNA: TGTGCCTGGAGTGTTTCAGCGGGAGGGGCCCGATTGTATTTT

size: .
V: TRBV9
D: .
J: TRBJ2-3
CDR3: CASSRDGSLDTQYF
DNA: TGTGCCAGCAGCCGAGACGGGTCCCTAGATACGCAGTATTTT

size: .
V: TRBV5-4
D: .
J: TRBJ2-3
CDR3: CASSFEGNTDTQYF
DNA: TGTGCCAGCAGCTTCGAAGGGAACACAGATACGCAGTATTTT

size: .
V: TRBV6-5
D: .
J: TRBJ2-2
CDR3: CASRLGGNTGELFF
DNA: TGTGCCAGCAGGCTGGGGGGGAACACCGGGGAGCTGTTTTTT

size: .
V: TRBV6-6
D: .
J: TRBJ1-2
CDR3: CASKGEADNYGYTF
DNA: TGTGCCAGCAAGGGGGAAGCGGATAACTATGGCTACACCTTC

size: .
V: TRBV9
D: .
J: TRBJ1-1
CDR3: CASSAPRMENTEAFF
DNA: TGTGCCAGCAGCGCCCCCCGTATGGAGAACACTGAAGCTTTCTTT

size: .
V: TRBV27
D: .
J: TRBJ1-1
CDR3: CASSLGSGLGNTEAFF
DNA: TGTGCCAGCAGTTTAGGGTCGGGACTTGGGAACACTGAAGCTTTCTTT

size: .
V: TRBV18
D: .
J: TRBJ2-3
CDR3: CASSLQEASTDTQYF
DNA: TGTGCCAGCTCTCTACAGGAGGCTAGCACAGATACGCAGTATTTT

size: few
V: TRBV10-1
D: .
J: TRBJ2-5
CDR3: CASSTGAEETQYF
DNA: TGCGCCAGCAGTACCGGGGCCGAAGAGACCCAGTACTTC

size: .
V: TRBV7-9
D: TRBD2
J: TRBJ2-1
CDR3: CASSLKYSGGTYNEQFF
DNA: TGTGCCAGCAGCTTAAAGTATAGCGGGGGGACCTACAATGAGCAGTTCTTC

size: .
V: TRBV2
D: TRBD2
J: TRBJ2-1
CDR3: CASKSSRTSGRASYNEQFF
DNA: TGTGCCAGCAAATCAAGTCGGACTAGCGGGAGGGCATCCTACAATGAGCAGTTCTTC

size: .
V: TRBV7-2
D: TRBD2
J: TRBJ2-3
CDR3: CASSLTSGPDTQYF
DNA: TGTGCCAGCAGCTTGACTAGCGGGCCAGATACGCAGTATTTT

size: .
V: TRBV18
D: TRBD2
J: TRBJ2-1
CDR3: CASSPPGLADNEQFF
DNA: TGTGCCAGCTCACCTCCGGGACTAGCGGACAATGAGCAGTTCTTC

size: .
V: TRBV6-2/TRBV6-3
D: .
J: TRBJ2-1
CDR3: CASSYSWVAVGDEQFF
DNA: TGTGCCAGCAGTTACAGCTGGGTAGCGGTGGGGGATGAGCAGTTCTTC

size: .
V: TRBV19
D: TRBD1
J: TRBJ1-1
CDR3: CASRPTGAAPNTEAFF
DNA: TGTGCCAGTAGACCGACAGGGGCCGCTCCAAACACTGAAGCTTTCTTT

size: .
V: TRBV6-5
D: .
J: TRBJ1-1
CDR3: CASSYGGWNTEAFF
DNA: TGTGCCAGCAGTTACGGGGGGTGGAACACTGAAGCTTTCTTT

size: .
V: TRBV9
D: TRBD1
J: TRBJ2-5
CDR3: CASSASGTGKSYQETQYF
DNA: TGTGCCAGCAGCGCAAGTGGGACAGGGAAGTCGTACCAAGAGACCCAGTACTTC

size: .
V: TRBV19
D: .
J: TRBJ1-1
CDR3: CASSISGLGAFF
DNA: TGTGCCAGTAGTATATCAGGATTAGGGGCTTTCTTT